Listed below are T cell receptor beta chains from one sample, sequenced in a study of regulatory T cells in long-lasting Graves disease. TCRdb re-analysed the multiplex PCR reads in MiXCR, keeping a single row per CDR3 protein. Of around 450,000 distinct CDR3 sequences in the sample, about 15% were seen once. These data also formed part of another study, on T cells in Graves' hyperthyroidism and ophthalmopathy.

The sequencing used peripheral blood mononuclear cells (PBMCs), collected at new diagnosis, from a patient treated with antithyroid drugs. All receptors derive from a woman aged 40 to 55 with Graves disease. CDR3s include the opening cysteine and the closing phenylalanine or tryptophan. Each record gives: clone size, D gene, V gene, J gene, CDR3 protein, CDR3 DNA. The D gene is left open where the match is weak. Expanded clones get a size class; other rows say once, few or many, or leave the size out.

size: few
D: TRBD1
V: TRBV20-1
J: TRBJ1-5
CDR3: CSARDSWTGRNQPQHF
DNA: TGCAGTGCTAGAGATAGTTGGACAGGGCGCAATCAGCCCCAGCATTTT

size: many
D: TRBD1
V: TRBV20-1
J: TRBJ2-2
CDR3: CSARRTGGDLFTGELFF
DNA: TGCAGTGCTAGGAGGACAGGGGGAGACCTATTCACCGGGGAGCTGTTTTTT

size: few
D: NA
V: TRBV13
J: TRBJ2-7
CDR3: CASRLVSKDYEQYF
DNA: TGTGCCAGCAGGCTAGTCTCCAAGGACTACGAGCAGTACTTC

size: many
D: TRBD1
V: TRBV28
J: TRBJ1-2
CDR3: CASSKPNRGQGYTF
DNA: TGTGCCAGCAGCAAACCCAACAGGGGGCAAGGCTACACCTTC

size: many
D: NA
V: TRBV6-5
J: TRBJ2-2
CDR3: CASSYGFEHSARELFF
DNA: TGTGCCAGCAGTTACGGTTTTGAACATAGCGCCCGGGAGCTGTTTTTT

size: NA
D: TRBD1
V: TRBV6-1
J: TRBJ2-6
CDR3: CASETGALSGANVLTF
DNA: TGTGCCAGCGAAACAGGGGCCCTCTCTGGGGCCAACGTCCTGACTTTC

size: NA
D: NA
V: TRBV6-1
J: TRBJ1-6
CDR3: CASSQQPRRSPLHF
DNA: TGTGCCAGCAGTCAACAGCCTAGGCGATCACCCCTCCACTTT

size: many
D: NA
V: TRBV12-3/TRBV12-4
J: TRBJ1-5
CDR3: CASSPGQSQYQPQHF
DNA: TGTGCCAGCAGCCCCGGACAGTCGCAGTATCAGCCCCAGCATTTT

size: NA
D: NA
V: TRBV27
J: TRBJ2-3
CDR3: CASSYNVLRQGTDTQYF
DNA: TGTGCCAGCAGCTACAACGTCCTGAGACAGGGCACAGATACGCAGTATTTT

size: many
D: NA
V: TRBV27
J: TRBJ2-1
CDR3: CASTSWGDEQFF
DNA: TGTGCCAGCACGTCTTGGGGGGATGAGCAGTTCTTC

size: few
D: NA
V: TRBV29-1
J: TRBJ1-1
CDR3: CSVEVKGMNTEAFF
DNA: TGCAGCGTTGAAGTCAAGGGAATGAACACTGAAGCTTTCTTT

size: NA
D: TRBD2
V: TRBV9
J: TRBJ2-1
CDR3: CASSVATTSGRGFEQFF
DNA: TGTGCCAGCAGCGTAGCTACGACTAGCGGGAGAGGGTTCGAGCAGTTCTTC

size: NA
D: TRBD2
V: TRBV4-2
J: TRBJ2-7
CDR3: CASSQGTSGSLSYEQYF
DNA: TGTGCCAGCAGCCAAGGGACTAGCGGGAGCTTATCCTACGAGCAGTACTTC

size: NA
D: TRBD2
V: TRBV4-1
J: TRBJ2-1
CDR3: CASSQDGGVKFF
DNA: TGCGCCAGCAGCCAAGACGGGGGGGTGAAGTTCTTC

size: NA
D: NA
V: TRBV7-9
J: TRBJ2-7
CDR3: CASSMASGDDRLF
DNA: TGTGCCAGCAGCATGGCCTCTGGCGACGACCGACTCTTC

size: NA
D: NA
V: TRBV20-1
J: TRBJ1-5
CDR3: CSARDVQGNQPQHF
DNA: TGCAGTGCTAGAGATGTTCAGGGCAATCAGCCCCAGCATTTT

size: NA
D: NA
V: TRBV24-1
J: TRBJ2-1
CDR3: CATSRRGNEQFF
DNA: TGTGCCACCAGTCGCAGGGGTAATGAGCAGTTCTTC

size: few
D: NA
V: TRBV20-1
J: TRBJ1-4
CDR3: CSARGRRTTGREKLFF
DNA: TGCAGTGCTAGAGGTCGCCGGACCACCGGTAGAGAAAAACTGTTTTTT

size: few
D: NA
V: TRBV3-1
J: TRBJ2-5
CDR3: CASRMTRGSQETQYF
DNA: TGTGCCAGCAGAATGACTAGAGGGTCCCAAGAGACCCAGTACTTC

size: many
D: NA
V: TRBV12-3/TRBV12-4
J: TRBJ1-2
CDR3: CATSEGGDGYTF
DNA: TGTGCCACCTCGGAGGGAGGCGATGGCTACACCTTC

size: many
D: NA
V: TRBV28
J: TRBJ2-3
CDR3: CASSPLGNTDTQYF
DNA: TGTGCCAGCAGTCCACTGGGGAACACAGATACGCAGTATTTT

size: many
D: NA
V: TRBV19
J: TRBJ1-1
CDR3: CASSIEGSGEAFF
DNA: TGTGCCAGTAGTATTGAGGGGTCGGGTGAAGCTTTCTTT

size: many
D: NA
V: TRBV11-2
J: TRBJ1-1
CDR3: CASSFERSNTEAFF
DNA: TGTGCCAGCAGCTTTGAGAGATCTAACACTGAAGCTTTCTTT

size: many
D: NA
V: TRBV28
J: TRBJ1-1
CDR3: CASSPPISWGTNTEAFF
DNA: TGTGCCAGCAGTCCTCCAATTTCATGGGGGACGAACACTGAAGCTTTCTTT

size: once
D: TRBD2
V: TRBV20-1
J: TRBJ2-6
CDR3: CSAREGTGLSGANVLTF
DNA: TGCAGTGCTAGAGAAGGGACGGGACTATCTGGGGCCAACGTCCTGACTTTC

size: NA
D: TRBD1
V: TRBV20-1
J: TRBJ1-4
CDR3: CSARGGPGGGEKLFF
DNA: TGCAGTGCTAGAGGCGGGCCAGGGGGGGGGGAAAAACTGTTTTTT

size: NA
D: TRBD1
V: TRBV6-2/TRBV6-3
J: TRBJ1-1
CDR3: CASSYDPGQGAEAFF
DNA: TGTGCCAGCAGTTACGATCCGGGACAGGGGGCTGAAGCTTTCTTT

size: many
D: NA
V: TRBV7-9
J: TRBJ2-2
CDR3: CASSPSPGELFF
DNA: TGTGCCAGCAGCCCATCCCCCGGGGAGCTGTTTTTT

size: few
D: NA
V: TRBV9
J: TRBJ2-1
CDR3: CASSVFGDARGNEQFF
DNA: TGTGCCAGCAGCGTATTTGGGGACGCCCGTGGCAATGAGCAGTTCTTC

size: few
D: NA
V: TRBV9
J: TRBJ2-7
CDR3: CASAARSSYEQYF
DNA: TGTGCCAGCGCCGCACGGAGCTCCTACGAGCAGTACTTC

size: many
D: NA
V: TRBV11-2
J: TRBJ2-7
CDR3: CASSLGGTQTIPYEQYF
DNA: TGTGCCAGCAGCTTAGGGGGAACACAAACAATCCCCTACGAGCAGTACTTC

size: many
D: NA
V: TRBV12-3/TRBV12-4
J: TRBJ2-3
CDR3: CASTRTGTTDTQYF
DNA: TGTGCCAGCACCCGGACTGGGACCACAGATACGCAGTATTTT

size: many
D: TRBD1
V: TRBV15
J: TRBJ2-3
CDR3: CATSRAGQGADTQYF
DNA: TGTGCCACCAGCAGAGCGGGGCAGGGGGCAGATACGCAGTATTTT

size: few
D: NA
V: TRBV6-1
J: TRBJ2-5
CDR3: CASSEGWMGTQYF
DNA: TGTGCCAGCAGTGAAGGGTGGATGGGGACCCAGTACTTC

size: many
D: NA
V: TRBV10-2
J: TRBJ2-5
CDR3: CASSGGGVGETQYF
DNA: TGCGCCAGCAGTGGGGGAGGAGTCGGAGAGACCCAGTACTTC

size: NA
D: NA
V: TRBV24-1
J: TRBJ2-3
CDR3: CATSERSGPRDTQYF
DNA: TGTGCCACCAGTGAAAGGTCGGGCCCCAGAGATACGCAGTATTTT

size: NA
D: TRBD1
V: TRBV29-1
J: TRBJ2-1
CDR3: CSVEGGGQGGNEQFF
DNA: TGCAGCGTTGAAGGGGGGGGACAGGGGGGCAATGAGCAGTTCTTC

size: many
D: NA
V: TRBV2
J: TRBJ2-7
CDR3: CASSEAEGVGEQYF
DNA: TGTGCCAGCAGTGAAGCCGAGGGAGTCGGCGAGCAGTACTTC

size: many
D: NA
V: TRBV19
J: TRBJ2-1
CDR3: CASSATRQTAYNEQFF
DNA: TGTGCCAGTAGTGCCACCCGACAGACCGCCTACAATGAGCAGTTCTTC

size: many
D: NA
V: TRBV6-2/TRBV6-3
J: TRBJ2-7
CDR3: CASSYGAGAYEQYF
DNA: TGTGCCAGCAGTTACGGGGCAGGGGCCTACGAGCAGTACTTC

size: many
D: TRBD1
V: TRBV3-1
J: TRBJ2-7
CDR3: CASSQDPGQGSSYEQYF
DNA: TGTGCCAGCAGCCAAGACCCGGGACAGGGATCATCCTACGAGCAGTACTTC

size: many
D: NA
V: TRBV6-2/TRBV6-3
J: TRBJ2-2
CDR3: CASSSSGARHTGELFF
DNA: TGTGCCAGCAGTTCATCAGGGGCGCGCCACACCGGGGAGCTGTTTTTT

size: many
D: NA
V: TRBV27
J: TRBJ1-2
CDR3: CASSQTGYGYTF
DNA: TGTGCCAGCAGCCAAACAGGGTATGGCTACACCTTC

size: NA
D: NA
V: TRBV28
J: TRBJ1-1
CDR3: CASSLEGLGNTEAFF
DNA: TGTGCCAGCAGTTTAGAGGGGCTCGGGAACACTGAAGCTTTCTTT

size: many
D: NA
V: TRBV20-1
J: TRBJ1-2
CDR3: CSARDNRDYGYTF
DNA: TGCAGTGCTAGAGATAACAGGGACTATGGCTACACCTTC

size: few
D: NA
V: TRBV19
J: TRBJ2-2
CDR3: CASMDLSGTGELFF
DNA: TGTGCCAGCATGGATTTGTCTGGAACCGGGGAGCTGTTTTTT

size: many
D: NA
V: TRBV11-3
J: TRBJ2-7
CDR3: CASSLVWDTSSYEQYF
DNA: TGTGCCAGCAGCTTAGTTTGGGACACGAGCTCCTACGAGCAGTACTTC

size: NA
D: TRBD1
V: TRBV5-1
J: TRBJ2-2
CDR3: CASSLGGTDNTGELFF
DNA: TGCGCCAGCAGCTTGGGTGGGACAGACAACACCGGGGAGCTGTTTTTT

size: many
D: TRBD2
V: TRBV19
J: TRBJ2-1
CDR3: CASTLGLAGSYNEQFF
DNA: TGTGCCAGTACCCTTGGACTAGCGGGCTCCTACAATGAGCAGTTCTTC

size: many
D: NA
V: TRBV7-8
J: TRBJ2-3
CDR3: CASSPRRISADTQYF
DNA: TGTGCCAGCAGCCCCAGAAGGATTTCAGCAGATACGCAGTATTTT

size: many
D: TRBD1
V: TRBV14
J: TRBJ2-4
CDR3: CASSQEAGGTAKNIQYF
DNA: TGTGCCAGCAGCCAAGAGGCAGGGGGTACAGCCAAAAACATTCAGTACTTC

size: few
D: NA
V: TRBV9
J: TRBJ1-1
CDR3: CASSDRGADTEAFF
DNA: TGTGCCAGCAGCGATAGGGGGGCGGACACTGAAGCTTTCTTT